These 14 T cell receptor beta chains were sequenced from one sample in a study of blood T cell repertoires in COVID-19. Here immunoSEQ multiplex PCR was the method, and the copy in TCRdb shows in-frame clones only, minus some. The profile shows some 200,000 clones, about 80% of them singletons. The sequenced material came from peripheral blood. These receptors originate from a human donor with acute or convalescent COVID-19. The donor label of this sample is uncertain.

CDR3 sequence reads: CASSPPGGIYNEQFF. The DNA of the CDR3 is TGTGCCAGCAGCCCTCCGGGGGGGATATACAATGAGCAGTTCTTC. This rearrangement joins TRBV9 to TRBJ2-1, with TRBD2 matching over 8 bases. Unmatched junction bases numbered 7, after V lost 4 bases and J lost 4 bases. CDR1 and CDR2 (germline): SGDLS, YYNGEE. The CDR3 runs to 15 residues.

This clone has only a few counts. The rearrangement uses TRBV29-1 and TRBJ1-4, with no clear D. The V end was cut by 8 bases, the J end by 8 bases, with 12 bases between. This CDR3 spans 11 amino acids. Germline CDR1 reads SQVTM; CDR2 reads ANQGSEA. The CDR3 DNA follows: TGCAGCCTAAAAACGGAGGAAAAACTGTTTTTT. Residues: CSLKTEEKLFF. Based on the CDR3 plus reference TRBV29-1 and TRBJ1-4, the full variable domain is SAVISQKPSRDICQRGTSLTIQCQVDSQVTMMFWYRQQPGQSLTLIATANQGSEATYESGFVIDKFPISRPNLTFSTLTVSNMSPEDSSIYLCSLKTEEKLFFGSGTQLSVL.

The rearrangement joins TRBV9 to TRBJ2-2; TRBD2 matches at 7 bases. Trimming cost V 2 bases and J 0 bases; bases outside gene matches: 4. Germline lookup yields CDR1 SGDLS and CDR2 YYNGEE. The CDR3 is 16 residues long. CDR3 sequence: CASSVGAGPNTGELFF. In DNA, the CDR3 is TGTGCCAGCAGCGTGGGAGCGGGGCCGAACACCGGGGAGCTGTTTTTT.

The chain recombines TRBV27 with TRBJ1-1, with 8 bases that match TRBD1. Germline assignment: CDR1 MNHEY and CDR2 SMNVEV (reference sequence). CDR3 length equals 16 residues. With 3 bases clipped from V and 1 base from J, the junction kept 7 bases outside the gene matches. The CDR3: CASSFLPGGGNTEAFF. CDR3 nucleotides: TGTGCCAGCAGTTTTCTGCCAGGGGGCGGGAACACTGAAGCTTTCTTT.

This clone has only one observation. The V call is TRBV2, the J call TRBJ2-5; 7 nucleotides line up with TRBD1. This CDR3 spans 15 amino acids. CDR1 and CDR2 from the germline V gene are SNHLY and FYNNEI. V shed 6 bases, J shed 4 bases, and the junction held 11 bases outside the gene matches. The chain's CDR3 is CASRASTGWGETQYF. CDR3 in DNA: TGTGCCAGCAGGGCGTCGACAGGGTGGGGAGAGACCCAGTACTTC.

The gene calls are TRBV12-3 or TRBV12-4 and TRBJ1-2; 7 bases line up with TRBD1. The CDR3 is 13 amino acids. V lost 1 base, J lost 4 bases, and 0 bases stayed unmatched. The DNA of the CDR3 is TGTGCCAGCAGTTTAGACAGGGGCTATGGCTACACCTTC. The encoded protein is CASSLDRGYGYTF.

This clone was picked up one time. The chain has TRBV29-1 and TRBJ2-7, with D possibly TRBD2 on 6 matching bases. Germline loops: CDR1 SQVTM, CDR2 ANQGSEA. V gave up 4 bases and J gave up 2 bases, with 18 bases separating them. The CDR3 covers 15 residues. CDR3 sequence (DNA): TGCAGCGTTGTTGGAGGGTCGTACCTCGCCTACGAGCAGTACTTC. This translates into CSVVGGSYLAYEQYF.

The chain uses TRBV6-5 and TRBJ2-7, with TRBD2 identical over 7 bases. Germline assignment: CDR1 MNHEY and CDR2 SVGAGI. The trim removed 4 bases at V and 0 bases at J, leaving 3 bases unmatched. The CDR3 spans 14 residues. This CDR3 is CASSLVAGSYEQYF. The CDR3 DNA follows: TGTGCCAGCAGTTTGGTAGCGGGCTCCTACGAGCAGTACTTC.

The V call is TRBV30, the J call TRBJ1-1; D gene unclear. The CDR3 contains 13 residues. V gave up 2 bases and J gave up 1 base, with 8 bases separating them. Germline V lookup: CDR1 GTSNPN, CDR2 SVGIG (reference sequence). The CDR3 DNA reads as TGTGCCTGGAGTAAGGCAGGGAACACTGAAGCTTTCTTT. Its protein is CAWSKAGNTEAFF.

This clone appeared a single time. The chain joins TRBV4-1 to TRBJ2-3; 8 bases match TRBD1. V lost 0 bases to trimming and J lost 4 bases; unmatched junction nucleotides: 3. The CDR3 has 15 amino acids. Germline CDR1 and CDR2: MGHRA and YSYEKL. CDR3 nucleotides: TGCGCCAGCAGCCAAGACCAGGGGGCTTCAGATACGCAGTATTTT. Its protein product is CASSQDQGASDTQYF.

The CDR3 here is CAWSVSRSSGNTIYF. The CDR3 nucleotides are TGTGCCTGGTCGGTCAGCCGGAGCTCTGGAAACACCATATATTTT. This sequence joins TRBV30 and TRBJ1-3; D ambiguous. The CDR3 has 15 amino acids. Trimming shortened V by 5 bases and J by 0 bases, and 14 bases separated the two germline ends. Germline values: CDR1 GTSNPN, CDR2 SVGIG (reference sequence).

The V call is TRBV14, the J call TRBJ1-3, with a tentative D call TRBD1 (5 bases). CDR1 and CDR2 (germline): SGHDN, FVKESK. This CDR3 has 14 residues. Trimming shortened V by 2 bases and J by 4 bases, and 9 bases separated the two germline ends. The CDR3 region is CASSQLAGGNTIYF. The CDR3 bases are TGTGCCAGCAGCCAATTGGCAGGGGGAAACACCATATATTTT.

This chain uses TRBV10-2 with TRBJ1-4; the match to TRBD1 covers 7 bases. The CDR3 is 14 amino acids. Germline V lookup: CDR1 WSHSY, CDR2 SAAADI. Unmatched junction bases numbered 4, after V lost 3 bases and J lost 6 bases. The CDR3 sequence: CASSEQGYHEKLFF. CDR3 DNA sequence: TGCGCCAGCAGTGAACAGGGGTATCATGAAAAACTGTTTTTT.

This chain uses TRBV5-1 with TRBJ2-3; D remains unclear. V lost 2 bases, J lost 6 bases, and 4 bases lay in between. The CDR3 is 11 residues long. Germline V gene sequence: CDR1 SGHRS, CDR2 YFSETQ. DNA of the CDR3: TGCGCCAGCAGCTTCGGGGATACGCAGTATTTT. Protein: CASSFGDTQYF.